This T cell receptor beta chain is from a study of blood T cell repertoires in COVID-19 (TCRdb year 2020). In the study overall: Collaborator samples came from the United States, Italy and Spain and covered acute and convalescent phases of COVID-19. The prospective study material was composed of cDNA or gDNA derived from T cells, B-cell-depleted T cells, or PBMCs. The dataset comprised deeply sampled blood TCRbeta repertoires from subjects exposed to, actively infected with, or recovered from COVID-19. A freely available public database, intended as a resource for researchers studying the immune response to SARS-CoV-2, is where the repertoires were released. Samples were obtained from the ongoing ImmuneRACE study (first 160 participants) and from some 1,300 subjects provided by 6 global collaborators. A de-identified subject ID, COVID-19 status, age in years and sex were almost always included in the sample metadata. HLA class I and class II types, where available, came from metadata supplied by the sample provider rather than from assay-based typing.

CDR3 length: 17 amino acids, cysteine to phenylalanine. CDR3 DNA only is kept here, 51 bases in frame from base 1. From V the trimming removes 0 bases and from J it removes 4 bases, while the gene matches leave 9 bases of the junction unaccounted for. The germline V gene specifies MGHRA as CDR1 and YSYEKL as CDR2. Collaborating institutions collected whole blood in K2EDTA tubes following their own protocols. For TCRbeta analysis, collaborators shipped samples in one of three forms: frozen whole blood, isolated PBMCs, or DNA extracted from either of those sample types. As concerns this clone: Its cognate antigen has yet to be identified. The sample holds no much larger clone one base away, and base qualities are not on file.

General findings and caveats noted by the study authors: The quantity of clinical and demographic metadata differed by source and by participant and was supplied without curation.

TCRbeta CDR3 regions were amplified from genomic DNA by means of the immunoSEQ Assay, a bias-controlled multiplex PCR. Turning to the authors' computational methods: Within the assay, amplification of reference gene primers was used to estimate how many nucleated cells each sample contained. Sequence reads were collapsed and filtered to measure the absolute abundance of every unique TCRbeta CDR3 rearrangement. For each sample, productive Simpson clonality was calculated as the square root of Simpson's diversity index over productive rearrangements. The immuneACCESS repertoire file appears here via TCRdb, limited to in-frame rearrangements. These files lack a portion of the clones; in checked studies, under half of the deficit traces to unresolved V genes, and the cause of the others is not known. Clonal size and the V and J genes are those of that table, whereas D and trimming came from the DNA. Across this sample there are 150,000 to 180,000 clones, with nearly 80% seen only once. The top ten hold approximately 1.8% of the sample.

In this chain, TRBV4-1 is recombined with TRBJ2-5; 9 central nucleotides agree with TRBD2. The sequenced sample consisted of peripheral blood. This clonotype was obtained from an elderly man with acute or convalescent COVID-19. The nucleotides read TGCGCCAGCAGCCAAGATCCTCCGGGACTAGCCACAGAGACCCAGTACTTC. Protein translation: CASSQDPPGLATETQYF.